The TCR beta chain described here comes from a study of T cells in Graves' hyperthyroidism and ophthalmopathy. Using roughly 9.4 ml of fresh peripheral blood, PBMCs were prepared. Researchers amplified the TCR beta CDR3 regions from RNA transcripts. HTBI primers were used for first-round RT-PCR of the TCR CDR3. Each CDR3 protein is one row after TCRdb ran MiXCR on the multiplex PCR reads. This sample has some 270,000 distinct CDR3 sequences; around 26% occur once, and the top ten carry approximately 32%. This clonotype has at least ten counts. Sequencing was performed on blood. The source of this sequence is a woman between 40 and 55 years old with Graves' ophthalmopathy.

The CDR3 region has the DNA TGTGCCAGCAGTGAAGTCGGCTCAGGGAACAAATACGAGCAGTACTTC. Its protein product is CASSEVGSGNKYEQYF. The rearrangement uses TRBV6-1 and TRBJ2-7, with D possibly TRBD1 on 5 matching bases. The length of the CDR3 is 16 residues. Per the germline V gene, CDR1 is MNHNS and CDR2 is SASEGT. V gave up 1 base and J gave up 4 bases, with 17 bases separating them.